These 6 T cell receptor beta chains came from one sample sequenced in a study of T cells after yellow fever vaccination. One entry per CDR3 protein, called by TCRdb with MiXCR from the 5' RACE reads. Counted here are some 200,000 distinct CDR3 sequences, roughly 3.3% occurring once; the ten biggest clones make up approximately 3%. Sequencing was performed on CD4+ T cells sorted from PBMCs, taken 10 days after the yellow fever booster vaccination. These receptors all come from a man younger than 30 who received the YFV17D yellow fever vaccine.

In this sample, this clonotype turned up a few times. This chain links TRBV24-1 with TRBJ2-1; D call uncertain. The germline V gene encodes CDR1 KGHDR and CDR2 SFDVKD. The CDR3 sequence is 13 residues long. Trimming removed 2 bases at V and 1 base at J, with 2 bases between. The DNA of the CDR3 is TGTGCCACCAGTGATTCATCCTACAATGAGCAGTTCTTC. It is translated as CATSDSSYNEQFF.

As regards this clonotype: A read error is likely, as this CDR3 ends without the conserved phenylalanine or tryptophan. The DNA is omitted, as the CDR3 cannot be located on it reliably, and the CDR3 follows TCRdb's listing. This chain links TRBV12-3 or TRBV12-4 with TRBJ1-2; TRBD1 is taken as the D call from the table, unchecked against the DNA. The CDR3 is 9 amino acids long, termini counted. CDR3 region: CASSHSGGA.

Only a few counts were recorded for this clonotype. The V and J genes are TRBV5-5 and TRBJ1-6, with D possibly being TRBD1 (6 bases). Trimming took off 5 bases at V and 8 bases at J, with 14 bases between the two ends. This CDR3 has 14 residues. CDR1 SGHKS and CDR2 YYEKEE come from the germline V gene (reference sequence). CDR3 region: CASRPGDWDSPLHF. The CDR3 nucleotides are TGTGCCAGCAGACCAGGGGACTGGGATTCACCCCTCCACTTT.

This chain connects TRBV7-2 to TRBJ1-5; maybe TRBD1 (6 bases). This CDR3 has 16 amino acids. Between the trimmed V and J ends, which lost 1 base and 7 bases, there was a span of 17 bases. Germline V gene lookup returns CDR1 SGHTA and CDR2 FQGNSA. The CDR3 here is CASSLELLRGGQPQHF. The CDR3, as DNA: TGTGCCAGCAGCTTAGAACTTTTGAGGGGGGGACAGCCCCAGCATTTT.

The rearrangement links TRBV5-1 to TRBJ2-1, with D possibly being TRBD1 (6 bases). This CDR3 comprises 14 residues. Trimming left V 0 bases short and J 7 bases short, with 11 bases between. Germline CDR1 and CDR2: SGHRS and YFSETQ. The CDR3 loop reads CASSLVGAGNEQFF. The CDR3 nucleotides are TGCGCCAGCAGCTTGGTGGGGGCGGGTAATGAGCAGTTCTTC.

This sequence joins TRBV2 and TRBJ2-1; a weak D match, TRBD1 (6 bases). Germline V gene lookup returns CDR1 SNHLY and CDR2 FYNNEI. This CDR3 is built from 18 residues. Deletions cut 6 bases from V and 0 bases from J, with 21 bases between. CDR3 sequence (DNA): TGTGCCAGCAGCGGCCAGGGGCGGATCAACTTCTCCTACAATGAGCAGTTCTTC. Translation: CASSGQGRINFSYNEQFF.